This T cell receptor (beta chain) came from a study of regulatory and conventional T cells in RAG deficiency. Blood CD4+ CD25-high CD127-low regulatory T cells supplied the genomic DNA template. Study results and limitations: Other subsets showed roughly 10-fold reductions, but Treg unique TCR beta sequences fell 95 to 100-fold in these patients.

The CDR3 consists of 18 residues. J was trimmed by 1 base and V by 0 bases; bases with no gene match: 7. Germline CDR1 is SGHRS and CDR2 is YFSETQ. About this clone itself: Its target is not known.

TCRdb keeps only in-frame clones here, not all; method: immunoSEQ multiplex PCR. The repertoire holds 10,000 or so clones, with 94% as singletons. The data also belong to a second study, concerning regulatory T cells. That source reports: The PCR used 52 TRBV and 13 TRBJ primers.

The rearrangement uses TRBV5-1 and TRBJ2-7; 13 positions agree with TRBD2. The sequence came from a human donor in good health. The sequenced material came from CD127- CD25+ CD4+ Tregs sorted from blood. The DNA for the CDR3 is TGCGCCAGCAGCTTGGCCGTGACTAGCGGGGGGTTATCCTACGAGCAGTACTTC. It yields the protein CASSLAVTSGGLSYEQYF.